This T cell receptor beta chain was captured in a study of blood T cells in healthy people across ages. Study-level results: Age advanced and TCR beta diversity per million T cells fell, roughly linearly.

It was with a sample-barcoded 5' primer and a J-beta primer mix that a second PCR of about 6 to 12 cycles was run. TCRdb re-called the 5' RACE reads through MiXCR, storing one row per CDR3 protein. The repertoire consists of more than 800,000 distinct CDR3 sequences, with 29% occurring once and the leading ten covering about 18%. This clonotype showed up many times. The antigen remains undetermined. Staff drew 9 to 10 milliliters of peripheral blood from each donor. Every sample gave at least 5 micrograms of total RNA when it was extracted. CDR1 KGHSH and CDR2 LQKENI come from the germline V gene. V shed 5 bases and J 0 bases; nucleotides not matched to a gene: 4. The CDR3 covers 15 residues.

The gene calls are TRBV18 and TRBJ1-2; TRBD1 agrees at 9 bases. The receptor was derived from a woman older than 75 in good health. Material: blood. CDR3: CASSSDRGANYGYTF. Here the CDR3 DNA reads TGTGCCAGCTCATCGGACAGGGGAGCTAACTATGGCTACACCTTC.